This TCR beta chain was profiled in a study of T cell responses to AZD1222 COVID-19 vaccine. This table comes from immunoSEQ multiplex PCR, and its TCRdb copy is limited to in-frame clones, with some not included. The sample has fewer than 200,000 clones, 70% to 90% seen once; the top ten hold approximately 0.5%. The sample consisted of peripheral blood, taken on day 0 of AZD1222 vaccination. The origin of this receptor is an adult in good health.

The CDR3 DNA is TGTGCCAGCAGCCCACCTTCATCTGAAGCTTTCTTT. Its protein is CASSPPSSEAFF. The V gene is TRBV7-9, the J gene TRBJ1-1; no firm D call. V was clipped by 5 bases and J by 6 bases, with 10 bases between them. CDR1 is SEHNR, CDR2 FQNEAQ, per germline (reference sequence). This CDR3 is built from 12 residues. Full variable domain (outside the CDR3, taken from reference TRBV7-9 and TRBJ1-1): DTGVSQNPRHKITKRGQNVTFRCDPISEHNRLYWYRQTLGQGPEFLTYFQNEAQLEKSRLLSDRFSAERPKGSFSTLEIQRTEQGDSAMYLCASSPPSSEAFFGQGTRLTVV.